This T cell receptor (beta chain) was sequenced in a study of technical replicates of blood from several donors. This clone is a singleton in its sample. Here immunoSEQ multiplex PCR was the method, and the copy in TCRdb shows in-frame clones only, minus some. The table shows some 60,000 clones, with approximately 94% occurring only once. This TCR came from a human donor in good health. Some clones in this sample may be carry-over from other donors' samples. Sequences were obtained from PBMCs.

The DNA for the CDR3 is TGTGCCAGCAGCTCGGGACTAGCGGGGGCAGGAACCCAGTACTTC. Translation: CASSSGLAGAGTQYF. The rearrangement links TRBV7-7 to TRBJ2-5; 14 bases are shared with TRBD2. With 4 bases clipped from V and 8 bases from J, the junction kept 6 bases outside the gene matches. From germline, CDR1 is SSHAT and CDR2 FNYEAQ (reference sequence). The CDR3 covers 15 residues.